The 14 T cell receptor beta chains reported below all come from one sample, sequenced in a study of blood T cell repertoires in COVID-19. Only in-frame clones appear in the TCRdb table, and some are missing; sequencing was by immunoSEQ multiplex PCR. The sample yields about 80,000 clones, around 76% seen once. Sequenced material: peripheral blood. The receptors shown here come from a human donor in a cohort sampled during active COVID-19.

The chain has TRBV7-6 and TRBJ1-1, with D hard to call. The V gene lost 2 bases and the J gene lost 0 bases, with 10 bases spanning the gap. Germline-derived CDR1 and CDR2 are SGHVS and FNYEAQ. This CDR3 is 15 amino acids long. The CDR3 nucleotides read TGTGCCAGCAGCTTATATGAACACCTGAACACTGAAGCTTTCTTT. It yields the protein CASSLYEHLNTEAFF. Variable domain in full (rest from reference TRBV7-6 and TRBJ1-1): GAGVSQSPRYKVTKRGQDVALRCDPISGHVSLYWYRQALGQGPEFLTYFNYEAQQDKSGLPNDRFSAERPEGSISTLTIQRTEQRDSAMYRCASSLYEHLNTEAFFGQGTRLTVV.

The chain joins TRBV12-3 or TRBV12-4 to TRBJ1-2, with a tentative D call TRBD1 (5 bases). Trimming removed 1 base from V and 10 bases from J, with 13 bases in between. The CDR3 contains 13 residues. CDR3 bases: TGTGCCAGCAGTTTAGAACAGGTTCCGGTCTACACCTTC. Translating it yields CASSLEQVPVYTF.

The chain joins TRBV7-9 to TRBJ1-4; TRBD1 matches 10 bases. The CDR3 length is 17 residues. Germline loops: CDR1 SEHNR, CDR2 FQNEAQ (reference sequence). J lost 8 bases, V lost 1 base, and 10 bases had no gene match. In nucleotides, the CDR3 is TGTGCCAGCAGCTTAGTGGGGACAGGGGAGTTTGGGGAAAAACTGTTTTTT. Residues: CASSLVGTGEFGEKLFF.

This chain connects TRBV2 to TRBJ2-3; D gene unclear. The CDR3 covers 14 residues. From germline, CDR1 is SNHLY and CDR2 FYNNEI. V lost 3 bases to trimming and J lost 1 base, with 8 bases between them. CDR3 protein: CASSEEACTDTQYF. The DNA for the CDR3 is TGTGCCAGCAGTGAGGAAGCGTGCACAGATACGCAGTATTTT.

The table lists this clone with a count of one. The CDR3 spells CAWSSGRSVEADTQYF. The DNA of the CDR3 is TGTGCCTGGAGTAGCGGGAGGTCCGTGGAAGCAGATACGCAGTATTTT. This chain uses TRBV30 with TRBJ2-3; 9 bases match TRBD2. This CDR3 spans 16 amino acids. The ends lost 2 bases at V and 4 bases at J; junction bases unmatched: 10. Germline-derived CDR1 and CDR2 are GTSNPN and SVGIG (reference sequence). Drawing the rest from reference TRBV30 and TRBJ2-3, the complete variable domain is SQTIHQWPATLVQPVGSPLSLECTVEGTSNPNLYWYRQAAGRGLQLLFYSVGIGQISSEVPQNLSASRPQDRQFILSSKKLLLSDSGFYLCAWSSGRSVEADTQYFGPGTRLTVL.

The rearrangement joins TRBV5-4 to TRBJ1-1, with 7 bases matching TRBD1. The CDR3 is made up of 15 amino acids. The V gene's germline CDR1 is SGHNT and CDR2 YYREEE (reference sequence). The V and J ends lost 5 bases and 1 base, in that order; junction bases with no gene match: 8. CDR3 in DNA: TGTGCCAGCAGTCGTGACAGGGTGACGAACACTGAAGCTTTCTTT. It specifies CASSRDRVTNTEAFF.

The chain is built from TRBV19 and TRBJ1-2; D unclear. This CDR3 comprises 12 residues. In germline, CDR1 is LNHDA, CDR2 SQIVND (reference sequence). The V gene lost 0 bases and the J gene lost 8 bases, with 7 bases spanning the gap. CDR3 amino acids: CASSIENGGYTF. The CDR3 DNA reads TGTGCCAGTAGTATAGAGAACGGGGGCTACACCTTC.

The chain is built from TRBV29-1 and TRBJ2-1; 8 bases are shared with TRBD1. J gave up 7 bases and V 8 bases, and 10 bases lay outside the gene matches. Looked up from germline, CDR1 is SQVTM and CDR2 is ANQGSEA. The CDR3 length is 13 residues. The CDR3 reads CSYHRDRLNEQFF. CDR3 DNA: TGCAGCTACCACCGGGACAGGTTAAATGAGCAGTTCTTC.

The chain has TRBV19 and TRBJ2-5; D is possibly TRBD1 (6 bases). The V gene's germline CDR1 is LNHDA and CDR2 SQIVND (reference sequence). This CDR3 comprises 13 residues. V shed 6 bases and J shed 7 bases, with 15 bases lying between them. The CDR3 spells CASSEQGVATQYF. DNA of the CDR3: TGTGCCAGTAGCGAACAGGGAGTCGCGACCCAGTACTTC.

The CDR3 loop is CASSPGPLGHLNTGELFF. CDR3 DNA: TGTGCCAGCAGCCCTGGCCCGCTGGGACATTTAAACACCGGGGAGCTGTTTTTT. This chain connects TRBV7-9 to TRBJ2-2; possible D gene TRBD1, 6 bases. Germline CDR1 reads SEHNR; CDR2 reads FQNEAQ (reference sequence). Trimming cost V 5 bases and J 2 bases, with 21 bases left between them. The CDR3 has 18 amino acids.

The rearrangement joins TRBV2 to TRBJ2-1; unclear D gene. Trimming shortened V by 7 bases and J by 6 bases, and 19 bases separated the two germline ends. CDR1 and CDR2 from the germline V gene are SNHLY and FYNNEI. The CDR3 length is 15 residues. The CDR3 spells CASTALAQSGNEQFF. DNA of the CDR3: TGTGCCAGCACCGCCCTTGCCCAGTCGGGCAATGAGCAGTTCTTC. The whole variable domain, remainder taken from reference TRBV2 and TRBJ2-1, is EPEVTQTPSHQVTQMGQEVILRCVPISNHLYFYWYRQILGQKVEFLVSFYNNEISEKSEIFDDQFSVERPDGSNFTLKIRSTKLEDSAMYFCASTALAQSGNEQFFGPGTRLTVL.

The chain links TRBV9 to TRBJ2-6, with D unclear. Trimming pared 0 bases from V and 0 bases from J, leaving 10 bases between. CDR1 is SGDLS, CDR2 YYNGEE, per germline. The CDR3 covers 17 residues. CDR3 in amino acids: CASSVEAVSSGANVLTF. As DNA, the CDR3 is TGTGCCAGCAGCGTAGAAGCCGTTTCCTCTGGGGCCAACGTCCTGACTTTC. Filled out from reference TRBV9 and TRBJ2-6, the complete variable domain reads DSGVTQTPKHLITATGQRVTLRCSPRSGDLSVYWYQQSLDQGLQFLIQYYNGEERAKGNILERFSAQQFPDLHSELNLSSLELGDSALYFCASSVEAVSSGANVLTFGAGSRLTVL.

The chain employs TRBV12-3 or TRBV12-4 and TRBJ2-5; D gene uncertain. There are 13 residues in the CDR3. With 3 bases removed from V and 5 bases from J, the gap between germline ends came to 10 bases. The CDR3 nucleotides read TGTGCCAGCAGTTTCACTGCGGCGGAGACCCAGTACTTC. It yields the protein CASSFTAAETQYF.

The rearrangement joins TRBV4-2 to TRBJ1-6; no firm D call. Trimming cost V 5 bases and J 7 bases, with 15 bases left between them. Germline V gene sequence: CDR1 LGHNA, CDR2 YNFKEQ. The CDR3 extends over 15 amino acids. This chain's CDR3 is CASSDSSNGNSPLHF. DNA of the CDR3: TGTGCCAGCAGCGATTCATCAAACGGGAATTCACCCCTCCACTTT.